This TCR beta chain was retrieved from a study of blood T cell repertoires in COVID-19. Turning to the study itself: PBMCs, B-cell-depleted T cells, or T cells were the source of the cDNA or gDNA that made up the material.

Points on this clone: Mismatch with germline at one junction end may stem from a read error.

The CDR3 totals 12 residues. Per the germline V gene, CDR1 is SGHNT and CDR2 is YENEEA. Sequencing was performed with immunoSEQ multiplex PCR; in TCRdb, only in-frame clones are kept and a portion is missing. The table includes some 300,000 clones, around 91% detected once. Living in about two dozen US areas, the participants were between about 18 and 100 years of age. Which cohort a participant joined came from the clinical history participants gave. This TCR was sampled from a woman under 30 with acute COVID-19. The rearrangement uses TRBV11-3 and TRBJ2-7; D remains unclear. Sequenced input: PBMCs or T cells enriched from blood (not recorded which). Written as DNA, the CDR3 is TGTGCCAGCAGCATAGACGGGTACGAGCAGTACTTC. Encoded protein: CASSIDGYEQYF.